This note documents a single T cell receptor (beta chain) sequence. This CDR3 is 15 amino acids long. Germline V gene data show CDR1 as SGHTA and CDR2 as FQGTGA. The data stem from a study of tumor-infiltrating lymphocytes in oesophageal squamous cell carcinoma. Each CDR3 protein gets one entry after TCRdb re-called the PCR reads with MiXCR. Of roughly 20,000 distinct CDR3 sequences in the sample, 35% to 40% were seen once. Sequencing used esophageal tumor tissue. This receptor was identified in a male donor with esophageal squamous cell carcinoma. The chain links TRBV7-3 to TRBJ2-6; 7 bases align to TRBD2. The J call may be faulty, since TRBJ2-7 better matches the DNA end. The CDR3 sequence: CASSRWAGEGNEQYF. The CDR3 bases are TGTGCCAGCAGCCGGTGGGCGGGAGAGGGAAATGAGCAGTACTTC.